This T cell receptor (beta chain) was observed in a study of blood T cell repertoires in COVID-19. Trimming took 3 bases from V and 5 from J; bases not matched to a gene: 8. This CDR3 region has 17 residues. Germline-derived CDR1 and CDR2 are SGHRS and YFSETQ. Only in-frame clones appear in the TCRdb table, and some are missing; sequencing was by immunoSEQ multiplex PCR. The sample has some 50,000 clones, 83% seen once. The sequence was obtained from a man aged 80 or over in a cohort sampled during active COVID-19. The J gene is TRBJ2-3, the V gene TRBV5-1, with 14 positions matching TRBD2. The sequenced sample consisted of peripheral blood. The DNA for the CDR3 is TGCGCCAGCAGCTCAGGACTAGCGGGAGGAAGGGTAGATACGCAGTATTTT. Amino acids: CASSSGLAGGRVDTQYF.